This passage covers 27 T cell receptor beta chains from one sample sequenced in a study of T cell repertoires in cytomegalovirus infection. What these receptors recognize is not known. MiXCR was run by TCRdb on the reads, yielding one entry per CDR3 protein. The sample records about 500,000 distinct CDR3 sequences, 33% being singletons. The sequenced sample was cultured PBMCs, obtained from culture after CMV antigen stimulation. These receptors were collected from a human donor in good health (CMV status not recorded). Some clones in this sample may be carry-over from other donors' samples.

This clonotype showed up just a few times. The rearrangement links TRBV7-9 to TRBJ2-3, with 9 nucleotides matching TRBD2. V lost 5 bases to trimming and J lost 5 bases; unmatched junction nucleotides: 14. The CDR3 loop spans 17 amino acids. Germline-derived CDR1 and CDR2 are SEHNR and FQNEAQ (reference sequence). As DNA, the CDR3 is TGTGCCAGCAGCGCCTCGAGTAGCGGGAGACCCCAAGATACGCAGTATTTT. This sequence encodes CASSASSSGRPQDTQYF.

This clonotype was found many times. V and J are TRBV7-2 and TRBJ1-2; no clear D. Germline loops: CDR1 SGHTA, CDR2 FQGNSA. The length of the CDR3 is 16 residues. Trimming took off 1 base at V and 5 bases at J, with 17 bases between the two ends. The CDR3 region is CASSLGPDRVLYGYTF. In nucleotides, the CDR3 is TGTGCCAGCAGCTTAGGGCCGGATCGCGTTTTGTATGGCTACACCTTC.

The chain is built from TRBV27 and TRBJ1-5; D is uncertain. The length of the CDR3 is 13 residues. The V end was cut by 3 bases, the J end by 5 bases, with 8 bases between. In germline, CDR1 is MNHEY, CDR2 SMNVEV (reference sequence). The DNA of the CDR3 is TGTGCCAGCAGTTTGGGGTACCATCAGCCCCAGCATTTT. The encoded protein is CASSLGYHQPQHF.

The CDR3 coding sequence is TGTGCCAGCAGCCCGGGACTAGTCTCCGGTGAGCAGTTCTTC. It is translated as CASSPGLVSGEQFF. The rearrangement links TRBV2 to TRBJ2-1, with 8 nucleotides matching TRBD2. Germline V gene lookup returns CDR1 SNHLY and CDR2 FYNNEI. The CDR3 contains 14 residues. V shed 6 bases, J shed 9 bases, and the junction held 10 bases outside the gene matches.

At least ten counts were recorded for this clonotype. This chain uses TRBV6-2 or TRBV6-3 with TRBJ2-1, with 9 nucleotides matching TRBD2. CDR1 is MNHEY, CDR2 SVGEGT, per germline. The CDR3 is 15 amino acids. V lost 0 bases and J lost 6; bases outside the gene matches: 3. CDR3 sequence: CASSYSLAGINEQFF. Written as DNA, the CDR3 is TGTGCCAGCAGTTACTCACTAGCGGGTATCAATGAGCAGTTCTTC.

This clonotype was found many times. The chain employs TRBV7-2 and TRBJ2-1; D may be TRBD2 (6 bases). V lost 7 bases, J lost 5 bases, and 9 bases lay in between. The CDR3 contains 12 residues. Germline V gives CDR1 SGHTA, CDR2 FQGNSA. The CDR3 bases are TGTGCCAGCATTACGGGAGACAATGAGCAGTTCTTC. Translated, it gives CASITGDNEQFF.

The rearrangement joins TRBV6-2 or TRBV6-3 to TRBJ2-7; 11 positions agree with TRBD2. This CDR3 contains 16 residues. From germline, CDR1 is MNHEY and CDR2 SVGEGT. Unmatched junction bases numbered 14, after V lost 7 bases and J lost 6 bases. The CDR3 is CASIARRLAGWGEQYF. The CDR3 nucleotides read TGTGCCAGCATCGCTCGGAGACTAGCGGGATGGGGCGAGCAGTACTTC.

The CDR3 region has the DNA TGTGCCAGCAGTTTTCCGGGGGCGAGGGAGCAGTACGTC. Translated, it gives CASSFPGAREQYV. The J gene is TRBJ2-7, the V gene TRBV12-3 or TRBV12-4, with D perhaps assigned TRBD1 or TRBD2 (6 bases each). V was pared by 3 bases and J by 7 bases, with 13 bases between. This CDR3 is built from 13 residues.

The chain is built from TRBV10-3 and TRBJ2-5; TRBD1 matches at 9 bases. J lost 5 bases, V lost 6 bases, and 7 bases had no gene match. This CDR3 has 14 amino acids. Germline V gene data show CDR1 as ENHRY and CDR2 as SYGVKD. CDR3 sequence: CAIRPGQGHETQYF. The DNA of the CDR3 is TGTGCCATCAGACCGGGACAGGGACACGAGACCCAGTACTTC.

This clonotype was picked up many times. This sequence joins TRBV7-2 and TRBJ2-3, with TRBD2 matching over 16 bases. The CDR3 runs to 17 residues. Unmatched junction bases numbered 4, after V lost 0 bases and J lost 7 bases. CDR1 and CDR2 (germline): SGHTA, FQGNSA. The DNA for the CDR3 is TGTGCCAGCAGCTTAGCCGGGACTAGCGGGAGGGCGAATACGCAGTATTTT. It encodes CASSLAGTSGRANTQYF.

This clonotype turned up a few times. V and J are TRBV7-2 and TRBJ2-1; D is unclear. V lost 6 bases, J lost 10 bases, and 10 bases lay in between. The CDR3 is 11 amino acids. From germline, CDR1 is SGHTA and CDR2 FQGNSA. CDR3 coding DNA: TGTGCCAGCAGGGGAAAGCCGGAGCAGTTCTTC. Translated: CASRGKPEQFF.

CDR3 sequence (DNA): TGTGCCAGCAGTCCGGGACTAGCGGGATACCAAGAGACCCAGTACTTC. This gives the protein CASSPGLAGYQETQYF. V usage is TRBV6-5 and J usage is TRBJ2-5; 13 bases map to TRBD2. The CDR3 is 16 amino acids. The V segment lost 5 bases and the J segment 0 bases; nucleotides outside the gene matches: 3. Germline CDR1 is MNHEY and CDR2 is SVGAGI.

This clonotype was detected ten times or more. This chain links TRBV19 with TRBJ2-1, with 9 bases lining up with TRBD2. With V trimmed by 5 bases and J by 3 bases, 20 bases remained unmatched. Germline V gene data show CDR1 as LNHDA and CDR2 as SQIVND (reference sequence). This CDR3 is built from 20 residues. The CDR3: CASSPPGPRGGRAGYNEQFF. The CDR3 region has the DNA TGTGCCAGTAGTCCGCCGGGCCCCCGAGGCGGGAGGGCGGGCTACAATGAGCAGTTCTTC.

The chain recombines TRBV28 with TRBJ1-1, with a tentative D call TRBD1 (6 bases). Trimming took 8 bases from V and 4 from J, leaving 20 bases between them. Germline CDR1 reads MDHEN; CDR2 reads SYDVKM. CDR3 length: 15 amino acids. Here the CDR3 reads CASQSVGGRGTEAFF. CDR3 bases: TGTGCCAGCCAATCTGTAGGGGGGCGAGGCACTGAAGCTTTCTTT.

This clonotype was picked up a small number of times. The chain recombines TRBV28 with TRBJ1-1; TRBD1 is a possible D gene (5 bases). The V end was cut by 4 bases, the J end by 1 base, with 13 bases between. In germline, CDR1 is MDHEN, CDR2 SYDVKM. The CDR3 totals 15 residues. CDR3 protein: CASSSAGRQNTEAFF. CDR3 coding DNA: TGTGCCAGCAGTTCCGCGGGACGTCAGAACACTGAAGCTTTCTTT.

The CDR3 spells CATSEWGVAGATGELFF. CDR3 DNA: TGTGCCACCAGTGAATGGGGGGTAGCGGGAGCCACCGGGGAGCTGTTTTTT. The gene calls are TRBV24-1 and TRBJ2-2; 9 nucleotides match TRBD2. J lost 4 bases, V lost 4 bases, and 9 bases had no gene match. CDR1 is KGHDR, CDR2 SFDVKD, per germline. This CDR3 comprises 17 residues.

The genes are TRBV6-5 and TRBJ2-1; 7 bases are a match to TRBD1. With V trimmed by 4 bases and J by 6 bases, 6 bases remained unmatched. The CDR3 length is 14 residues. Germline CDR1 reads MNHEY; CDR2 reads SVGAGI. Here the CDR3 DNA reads TGTGCCAGCAGTTTCGGGACAGTAAGCAATGAGCAGTTCTTC. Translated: CASSFGTVSNEQFF.

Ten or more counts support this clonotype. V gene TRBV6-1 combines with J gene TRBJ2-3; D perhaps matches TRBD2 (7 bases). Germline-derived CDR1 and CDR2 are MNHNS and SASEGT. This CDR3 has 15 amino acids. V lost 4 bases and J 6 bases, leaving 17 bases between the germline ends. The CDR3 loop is CASSVIAGAGDTQYF. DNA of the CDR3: TGTGCCAGCAGTGTGATTGCGGGGGCCGGGGATACGCAGTATTTT.

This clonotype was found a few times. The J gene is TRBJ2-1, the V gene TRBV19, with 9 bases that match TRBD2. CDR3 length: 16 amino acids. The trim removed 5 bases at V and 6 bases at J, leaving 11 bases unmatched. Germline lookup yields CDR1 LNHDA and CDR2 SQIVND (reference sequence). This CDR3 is CASSRMTSGAPNEQFF. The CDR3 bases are TGTGCCAGTAGTCGTATGACTAGCGGAGCGCCCAATGAGCAGTTCTTC.

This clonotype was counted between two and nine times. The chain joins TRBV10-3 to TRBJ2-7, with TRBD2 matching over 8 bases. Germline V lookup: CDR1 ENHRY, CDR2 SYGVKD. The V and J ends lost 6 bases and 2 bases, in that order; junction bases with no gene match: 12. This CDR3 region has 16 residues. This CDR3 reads CAISPLGAGVAYEQYF. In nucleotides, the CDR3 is TGTGCCATCAGCCCCCTAGGAGCGGGAGTCGCCTACGAGCAGTACTTC.

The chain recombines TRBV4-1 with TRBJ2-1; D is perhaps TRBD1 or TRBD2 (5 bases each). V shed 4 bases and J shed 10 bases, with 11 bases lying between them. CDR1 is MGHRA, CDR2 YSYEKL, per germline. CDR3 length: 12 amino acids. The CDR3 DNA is TGCGCCAGCAGCCTCGGGACCGTAGAGCAGTTCTTC. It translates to CASSLGTVEQFF.

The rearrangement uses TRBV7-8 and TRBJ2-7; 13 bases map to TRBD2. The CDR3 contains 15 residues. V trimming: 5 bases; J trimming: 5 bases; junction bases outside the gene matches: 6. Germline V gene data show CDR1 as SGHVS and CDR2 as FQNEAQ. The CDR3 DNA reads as TGTGCCAGCAGCAACGACGGACTAGCGGGAGACGAGCAGTACGTC. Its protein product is CASSNDGLAGDEQYV.

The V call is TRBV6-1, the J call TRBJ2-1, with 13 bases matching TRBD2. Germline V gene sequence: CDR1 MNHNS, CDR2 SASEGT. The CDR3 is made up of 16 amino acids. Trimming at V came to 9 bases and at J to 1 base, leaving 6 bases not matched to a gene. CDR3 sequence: CASRTSGSVSYNEQFF. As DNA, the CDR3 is TGTGCCAGTCGGACTAGCGGGAGTGTATCCTACAATGAGCAGTTCTTC.

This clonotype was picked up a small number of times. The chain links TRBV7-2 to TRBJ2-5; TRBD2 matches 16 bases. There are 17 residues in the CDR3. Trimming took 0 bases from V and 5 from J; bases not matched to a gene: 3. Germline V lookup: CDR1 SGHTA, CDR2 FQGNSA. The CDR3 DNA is TGTGCCAGCAGCTTAGCGGGACTAGCGGGAGGGCCGGAGACCCAGTACTTC. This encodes CASSLAGLAGGPETQYF. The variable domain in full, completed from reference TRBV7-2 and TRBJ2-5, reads GAGVSQSPSNKVTEKGKDVELRCDPISGHTALYWYRQSLGQGLEFLIYFQGNSAPDKSGLPSDRFSAERTGGSVSTLTIQRTQQEDSAVYLCASSLAGLAGGPETQYFGPGTRLLVL.

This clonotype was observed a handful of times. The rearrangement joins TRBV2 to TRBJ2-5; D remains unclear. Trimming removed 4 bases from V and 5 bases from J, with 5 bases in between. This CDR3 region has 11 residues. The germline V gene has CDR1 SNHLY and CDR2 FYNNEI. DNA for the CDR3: TGTGCCAGCAGTGTTTCGGAGACCCAGTACTTC. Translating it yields CASSVSETQYF.

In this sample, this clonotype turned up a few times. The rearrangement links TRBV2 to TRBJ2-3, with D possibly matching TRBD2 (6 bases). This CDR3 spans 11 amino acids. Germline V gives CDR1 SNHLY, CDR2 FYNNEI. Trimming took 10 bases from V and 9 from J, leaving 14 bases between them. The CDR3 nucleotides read TGTGCCAACGAGAAACTAGCAACGCAGTATTTT. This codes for CANEKLATQYF.

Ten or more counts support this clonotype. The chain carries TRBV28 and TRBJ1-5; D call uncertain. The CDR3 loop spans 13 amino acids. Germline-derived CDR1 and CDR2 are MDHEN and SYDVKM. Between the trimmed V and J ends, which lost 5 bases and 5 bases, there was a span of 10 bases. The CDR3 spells CASSPILDQPQHF. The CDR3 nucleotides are TGTGCCAGCAGTCCTATTCTGGATCAGCCCCAGCATTTT.